The TCR beta chain under discussion was sequenced for a study of cytomegalovirus exposure and HLA in healthy donors. The study's findings and limits: Later, TCR association rates were found to vary by HLA locus, highest for DRB1 and lowest for HLA-C.

The CDR3 runs 20 residues. V shed 0 bases, J shed 0 bases, and the junction held 13 bases outside the gene matches. Germline-derived CDR1 and CDR2 are SGHTA and FQGNSA. Primers: 60 Vbeta forward and 13 Jbeta reverse. Measured with immunoSEQ multiplex PCR; TCRdb has only the in-frame clones, and not every one. The sample includes fewer than 200,000 clones, roughly 80% of them seen just once. As for this clone: Its specificity is unknown.

Sequencing was done on a sample of PBMCs. This receptor was taken from a male donor in good health and CMV-seronegative. The chain has TRBV7-2 and TRBJ2-3, with TRBD2 identical over 9 bases. As DNA, the CDR3 is TGTGCCAGCAGCTTAGCCCCTTCGCTGCTAGCGGGGTTTAGCACAGATACGCAGTATTTT. Translating gives CASSLAPSLLAGFSTDTQYF.